This TCR beta chain was recovered during a study of blood T cell repertoires in COVID-19. Whole-study context: Researchers got acute and convalescent COVID-19 samples from the United States, Italy and Spain. Sample material is recorded as cDNA or gDNA derived from T cells, B-cell-depleted T cells, or PBMCs.

Methods used by the authors: It was from reference gene primer amplification that nucleated cell counts were estimated. TCRdb keeps only in-frame clones here, not all; method: immunoSEQ multiplex PCR. The D gene and trimming were derived from the DNA, and the V and J assignments and clone size from that table. The sample lists 80,000 to 100,000 clones; roughly 82% were seen once. The length of the CDR3 is 14 residues. CDR1 is MNHNY, CDR2 SVGAGI, per germline (reference sequence). Trimming pared 6 bases from V and 1 base from J, leaving 9 bases between. Sequencing input: peripheral blood. The receptor was derived from a man in his 70s with active or convalescent COVID-19. The gene calls are TRBV6-6 and TRBJ1-4; no firm D call. CDR3 sequence (DNA): TGTGCCAGCAGCCGAGGAGGAACTAATGAAAAACTGTTTTTT. It specifies CASSRGGTNEKLFF.